This T cell receptor (beta chain) was identified in a study of response to subunit inactivated influenza vaccine. Study conclusions and caveats: The authors suggested that few new T cells are recruited per seasonal influenza vaccination.

A word on this clonotype: Its specificity is not known.

A single record per CDR3 protein comes from TCRdb applying MiXCR to the RT-PCR reads. The sample lists almost 600,000 distinct CDR3 sequences, roughly 15% occurring once. The CDR3 is 12 residues long. V lost 1 base to trimming and J lost 11 bases; unmatched junction nucleotides: 4. Germline loops: CDR1 DFQATT, CDR2 SNEGSKA (reference sequence). Sequenced here: PBMCs from blood, sampled less than 13 days after vaccination. The sequence was collected from a man aged 50 or older who received an inactivated influenza vaccine. J is TRBJ2-1 and V is TRBV20-1, with 8 bases that match TRBD1. This CDR3 reads CSARGARGQQFF. In DNA form, the CDR3 reads TGCAGTGCTAGAGGCGCCAGGGGGCAGCAGTTCTTC.